Following are 13 T cell receptor beta chains from one sample sequenced in a study of blood T cell repertoires in COVID-19. The data were produced by immunoSEQ multiplex PCR, yet TCRdb's version contains in-frame clones alone and is incomplete. The data show about 170,000 clones, around 82% seen once. Sequenced sample: peripheral blood. All receptors come from a human donor with acute or convalescent COVID-19. The donor label of this sample is uncertain.

This clone was seen a few times. The rearrangement uses TRBV7-3 and TRBJ1-1; TRBD1 matches at 7 bases. J lost 1 base, V lost 5 bases, and 7 bases had no gene match. Germline V lookup: CDR1 SGHTA, CDR2 FQGTGA. This CDR3 is 15 amino acids long. The CDR3 DNA reads as TGTGCCAGCAGCACTCGACAGGGCTCGAACACTGAAGCTTTCTTT. Translating it yields CASSTRQGSNTEAFF.

The J gene is TRBJ1-5, the V gene TRBV2; D unclear. Trimming shortened V by 6 bases and J by 7 bases, and 10 bases separated the two germline ends. Germline values: CDR1 SNHLY, CDR2 FYNNEI. This CDR3 has 12 amino acids. This CDR3 is CASRNEGQPQHF. DNA for the CDR3: TGTGCCAGCAGGAACGAGGGCCAGCCCCAGCATTTT.

This chain uses TRBV19 with TRBJ2-1; D is possibly TRBD1 (5 bases). The CDR3 is 14 residues long. Per germline, CDR1 LNHDA and CDR2 SQIVND (reference sequence). The V end lost 3 bases, the J end lost 8 bases, and 14 bases lay between the germline ends. The chain's CDR3 is CASSIQGDPDEQFF. CDR3 coding DNA: TGTGCCAGTAGTATCCAAGGGGATCCTGATGAGCAGTTCTTC.

The rearrangement uses TRBV3-1 (or the pseudogene TRBV3-2) and TRBJ2-1, with 11 bases lining up with TRBD1. The germline CDR1 and CDR2 sequences are LGHDT and YNNKEL (reference sequence). The CDR3 covers 15 residues. With V trimmed by 4 bases and J by 4 bases, 3 bases remained unmatched. The CDR3 nucleotides are TGTGCCAGCAGCCCCCGGGACAGGGGGTACAATGAGCAGTTCTTC. Its translation is CASSPRDRGYNEQFF.

This clone was detected only once. The rearrangement links TRBV19 to TRBJ2-1; 7 nucleotides line up with TRBD2. The CDR3 runs to 15 residues. The germline CDR1 and CDR2 sequences are LNHDA and SQIVND (reference sequence). The trim removed 3 bases at V and 7 bases at J, leaving 9 bases unmatched. The CDR3, as DNA: TGTGCCAGTAGTATGACGGCGGGAGAGCAGAATGAGCAGTTCTTC. This codes for CASSMTAGEQNEQFF.

A single count supports this clone. The genes are TRBV9 and TRBJ2-7, with TRBD1 identical over 10 bases. Unmatched junction bases numbered 7, after V lost 3 bases and J lost 4 bases. Looked up from germline, CDR1 is SGDLS and CDR2 is YYNGEE. CDR3 length: 15 amino acids. CDR3 sequence: CASSARGDRGYEQYF. The CDR3 nucleotides are TGTGCCAGCAGCGCGCGGGGGGACAGGGGATACGAGCAGTACTTC. The variable domain in full, with the rest retrieved from reference TRBV9 and TRBJ2-7, is DSGVTQTPKHLITATGQRVTLRCSPRSGDLSVYWYQQSLDQGLQFLIQYYNGEERAKGNILERFSAQQFPDLHSELNLSSLELGDSALYFCASSARGDRGYEQYFGPGTRLTVT.

The V call is TRBV29-1, the J call TRBJ1-4; D is unresolved. V dropped 6 bases and J dropped 1 base, with 9 bases sitting between them. The germline V gene has CDR1 SQVTM and CDR2 ANQGSEA. The CDR3 loop spans 13 amino acids. Here the CDR3 reads CSVQRGTNEKLFF. CDR3 nucleotide sequence: TGCAGCGTCCAGCGGGGAACTAATGAAAAACTGTTTTTT. Drawing the rest from reference TRBV29-1 and TRBJ1-4, the complete variable domain is SAVISQKPSRDICQRGTSLTIQCQVDSQVTMMFWYRQQPGQSLTLIATANQGSEATYESGFVIDKFPISRPNLTFSTLTVSNMSPEDSSIYLCSVQRGTNEKLFFGSGTQLSVL.

The chain uses TRBV27 and TRBJ1-2; perhaps TRBD1 as D (5 bases). V was pared by 5 bases and J by 8 bases, with 15 bases between. Germline-derived CDR1 and CDR2 are MNHEY and SMNVEV (reference sequence). The CDR3 contains 13 residues. CDR3: CASSTRQTTGYTF. The CDR3 DNA is TGTGCCAGCAGTACCCGACAGACCACGGGCTACACCTTC.

The count of this clone is one. This chain connects TRBV5-1 to TRBJ2-2; 9 nucleotides match TRBD1. The ends lost 0 bases at V and 4 bases at J; junction bases unmatched: 4. CDR3 length: 16 residues. Germline assignment: CDR1 SGHRS and CDR2 YFSETQ. CDR3 sequence: CASSLGATGGTGELFF. DNA for the CDR3: TGCGCCAGCAGCTTGGGAGCGACAGGGGGCACCGGGGAGCTGTTTTTT.

The V and J genes are TRBV6-5 and TRBJ2-7; a weak D match, TRBD2 (5 bases). Between the trimmed V and J ends, which lost 0 bases and 0 bases, there was a span of 12 bases. Germline loops: CDR1 MNHEY, CDR2 SVGAGI. The CDR3 runs 16 residues. The DNA for the CDR3 is TGTGCCAGCAGTTACTCGACGGTGGGGAGCTCCTACGAGCAGTACTTC. Residues: CASSYSTVGSSYEQYF.

The chain is built from TRBV27 and TRBJ2-2; 7 bases map to TRBD1. The V segment lost 5 bases and the J segment 3 bases; nucleotides outside the gene matches: 9. Per the germline V gene, CDR1 is MNHEY and CDR2 is SMNVEV (reference sequence). This CDR3 contains 16 residues. In nucleotides, the CDR3 is TGTGCCAGCAGTCGACACAGGGGAGAGGACACCGGGGAGCTGTTTTTT. The encoded protein is CASSRHRGEDTGELFF.

This clone showed up just a few times. This chain uses TRBV28 with TRBJ2-7; 11 positions agree with TRBD2. The CDR3 extends over 14 amino acids. Germline CDR1 and CDR2: MDHEN and SYDVKM. J was trimmed by 5 bases and V by 3 bases; bases with no gene match: 3. The CDR3 loop is CASSLASGRNEQYF. The CDR3 bases are TGTGCCAGCAGTTTGGCTAGCGGGAGGAACGAGCAGTACTTC.

This rearrangement joins TRBV19 to TRBJ2-5; 12 nucleotides agree with TRBD2. This CDR3 region has 15 residues. The germline V gene has CDR1 LNHDA and CDR2 SQIVND (reference sequence). With V trimmed by 9 bases and J by 5 bases, 10 bases remained unmatched. The CDR3 here is CASLTTGTSGETQYF. The CDR3 nucleotides read TGTGCCAGCTTGACAACCGGGACTAGCGGGGAGACCCAGTACTTC.